This entry concerns a single TCR beta chain. Sequenced by immunoSEQ multiplex PCR; TCRdb stores in-frame clones only, minus some. The sample has approximately 40,000 clones, approximately 95% seen once. The data stem from a study of human thymus T cells. Germline CDR1 MNHEY, CDR2 SMNVEV (reference sequence). The CDR3 is 14 residues long. V shed 3 bases and J shed 3 bases, with 9 bases lying between them. This TCR came from a boy in the first two years of life with a congenital heart defect but otherwise immunologically healthy. J is TRBJ1-5 and V is TRBV27; no definite D call. Sample: blood. The CDR3 DNA reads TGTGCCAGCAGTTTCAGGCAGCACAATCAGCCCCAGCATTTT. Translation: CASSFRQHNQPQHF.